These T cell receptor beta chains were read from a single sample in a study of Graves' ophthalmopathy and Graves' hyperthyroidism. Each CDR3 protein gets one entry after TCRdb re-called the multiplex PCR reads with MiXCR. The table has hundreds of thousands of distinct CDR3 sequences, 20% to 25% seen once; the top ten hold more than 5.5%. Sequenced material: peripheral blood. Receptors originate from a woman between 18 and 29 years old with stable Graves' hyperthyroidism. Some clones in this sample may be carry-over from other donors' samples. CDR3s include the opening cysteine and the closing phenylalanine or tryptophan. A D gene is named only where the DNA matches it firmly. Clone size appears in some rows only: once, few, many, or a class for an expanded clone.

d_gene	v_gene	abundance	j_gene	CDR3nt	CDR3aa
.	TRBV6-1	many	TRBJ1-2	TGTGCCAGCAAGCGACACGCTGAGCGCTACACCTTC	CASKRHAERYTF
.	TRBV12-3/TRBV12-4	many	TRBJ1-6	TGTGCCAGCAAAATCCACCGGGCGAATTCACCCCTCCACTTT	CASKIHRANSPLHF
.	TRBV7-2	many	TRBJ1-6	TGTGCCAGCAATAGATGGGGGGATAATTCACCCCTCCACTTT	CASNRWGDNSPLHF
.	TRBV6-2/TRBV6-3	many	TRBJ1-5	TGTGCCAGCAGTTACTCGATCTGGACAGATGGAACAAGACAGCCCCAGCATTTT	CASSYSIWTDGTRQPQHF
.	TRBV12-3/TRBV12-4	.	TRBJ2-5	TGTGCCAGCAGCGCCGTCGGGGTGGAGACCCAGTGCTTC	CASSAVGVETQCF
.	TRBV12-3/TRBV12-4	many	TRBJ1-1	TGTGCCAGCAGTGGGGGAGAGACAGGAAGGAACACTGAAGCTTTCTTT	CASSGGETGRNTEAFF
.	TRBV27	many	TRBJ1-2	TGTGCCAGCAGTCTAAACGCCGGGACATTTGAGGGCTACACCTTC	CASSLNAGTFEGYTF
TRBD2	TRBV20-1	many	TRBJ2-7	TGCAGTGCTAGATTAGGACTAGCGTTCTCCTACGAGCAGTACTTC	CSARLGLAFSYEQYF
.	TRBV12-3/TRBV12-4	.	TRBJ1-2	TGTGCCAGCAGTTTAGAGTCAGGCGCGAACTATGGCTACACCTTC	CASSLESGANYGYTF
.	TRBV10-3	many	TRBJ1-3	TGTGCCATCAGTCCAGACGGAAACTCTGGAAACACCATATATTTT	CAISPDGNSGNTIYF